This T cell receptor beta chain was captured in a study of identical twins. TCRdb redid the calling of the 5' RACE reads with MiXCR, one entry per CDR3 protein. This table holds roughly 720,000 distinct CDR3 sequences, 15% to 20% found once. Germline CDR1 is SGHRS and CDR2 is YFSETQ. V trimming: 0 bases; J trimming: 4 bases; junction bases outside the gene matches: 8. This CDR3 region has 17 residues. The sample was also reused in another study, on T cells expressing NK-cell markers.

The sample taken for sequencing was PBMCs. The sequence came from a woman between 18 and 29 years old in good health. V and J are TRBV5-1 and TRBJ2-1; 9 bases match TRBD2. The CDR3 bases are TGCGCCAGCAGCTTGGAAATTGCGGGGGGGCGTTACAATGAGCAGTTCTTC. It is translated as CASSLEIAGGRYNEQFF. The full variable domain, its missing parts supplied by reference TRBV5-1 and TRBJ2-1, is KAGVTQTPRYLIKTRGQQVTLSCSPISGHRSVSWYQQTPGQGLQFLFEYFSETQRNKGNFPGRFSGRQFSNSRSEMNVSTLELGDSALYLCASSLEIAGGRYNEQFFGPGTRLTVL.